This T cell receptor beta chain stems from a study of identical twins (dated by TCRdb to the mid-2010s). Looking at the study overall: TCR alpha and beta repertoires from monozygotic twins, unrelated adults of various ages and cord blood were deep-sequenced to test whether fetal clonotypes persist. To rule out contamination, replicate twin experiments were performed at different times with different library preparation protocols. The research as a whole found: Fewer insertions were carried by abundant cord blood beta clonotypes; a weaker similar trend was observed in young adult naive repertoires, while no such trend was observed in memory repertoires. Compared with coincidental sharing between unrelated individuals, an excess of low generation-probability sequences was observed among out-of-frame TCR alpha sequences shared between twins. In monozygotic twins, out-of-frame TCR alpha sharing was systematically underestimated by recombination models, although the models agreed with sharing between unrelated individuals. Because the same donors could not be followed over many years, the conclusions relied on cross-sectional statistical analysis. Excess twin sharing in beta out-of-frame sequences was weaker because fewer shared sequences lowered the signal-to-noise ratio. Zero-insertion analyses could be partly confounded by invariant T cells such as MAIT and iNKT, although diverse VJ usage argued against such confounding for most clonotypes.

Library creation used 5' RACE. Reads for this sample came from an Illumina HiSeq 2000. A universal primer binding site was added through template switching, and the final cDNA carried a unique molecular identifier so that TCR cDNA molecules could be counted accurately. First-strand cDNA for TCR alpha and beta chains was synthesized from specific primers in the conserved constant-segment region. To control for contamination, every cDNA library was double barcoded, receiving both a SMART-Mk sample barcode and Illumina barcodes. TruSeq adapter sequences, together with Illumina sample barcodes, were added in two successive PCR steps. The Illumina HiSeq platform was used with custom primers to sequence TCR alpha and beta cDNA libraries. Per the original workflow: MiGEC was used to process raw reads and extract unique molecular identifiers, and MiXCR was used to find CDR3 positions. For each individual, recombination models were inferred using an EM algorithm with the repgenHMM and IGoR tools. Shared clonotype analysis was performed with the tcR package in R, normalizing sharing by the product of cloneset sizes. To study raw recombination without the effects of thymic and clonal selection, out-of-frame nonproductive sequences were analyzed. TCRdb redid the processing of the public reads, applying fastp at Q25 and MiXCR, and retained in-frame beta chains. Each CDR3 protein appears once, grouped with its most common genes and DNA. TCRdb's processing, not the study's, gives the V and J calls here. This sample has over 550,000 distinct CDR3 sequences in its table, and less than 9% of those were observed once. The ten largest clonotypes hold less than 2% of the sample.

A note on this clonotype: Its specific antigen is unknown. It has no much larger one-base neighbor in the sample; base qualities were not kept.

Every donor in the study was a healthy Caucasian. Three pairs of female monozygotic twins, all aged roughly 18 to 30 years, made up the twin cohort. Peripheral blood mononuclear cells were the source from which RNA for the TCR libraries was isolated. Separately, the same data were catalogued under a study of yellow fever vaccine responses in identical twins. The second paper states: According to the authors, the vaccine-induced T cell response in identical twins seemed to be partly convergent and partly specific to each individual. In identical twins, the study followed T cell clones that responded to the vaccine with precision.

The specimen was PBMCs. This TCR was sampled from a woman between 18 and 30 years old in good health.

The nucleotides are TGCAGTGCTAGAGATCTGGGGGAGGAGGTGCTAGAGACCCAGTACTTC. Its translation is CSARDLGEEVLETQYF. Rearrangement joined TRBV20-1 to TRBJ2-5; TRBD2 might be the D gene, on 6 matching bases. Including the terminal cysteine and phenylalanine, the CDR3 comprises 16 residues. Only the CDR3 DNA is retained, 48 bases long and in frame from the first base. Based on the germline V gene (reference sequence), the CDR1 and CDR2 sequences are DFQATT and SNEGSKA. V loses 0 bases of germline sequence and J loses 4 bases, and the interval between the two ends is 18 bases.